These 4 T cell receptor beta chains were all obtained from the same sample, sequenced in a study of long-term antiretroviral therapy in people with HIV (dated by TCRdb to 2021 to 2024). Sequencing of the TRB variable region was done with the immunoSEQ hsTCRB v3.0 assay at survey level resolution. TCRdb obtained this table from immuneACCESS and retained in-frame rearrangements with V and J assigned. These tables miss some clones; where compared with another copy, unresolved V genes account for less than half of the shortfall, and the remainder is unexplained. The sample has approximately 31,000 clones on record, around 78% of them singletons. The ten most abundant clones make up approximately 7.6% of the sample. Sequencing used unsorted PBMCs, obtained 3.1 years after starting antiretroviral therapy. These TCRs come from a woman aged 50 to 65 with HIV.

This clone was seen a single time. Here the CDR3 DNA reads TGTGCCAGCAGCGAGGGACAGGGCTCTCGACAGCCCCAGCATTTT. It encodes CASSEGQGSRQPQHF. This chain links TRBV9 with TRBJ1-5; 9 bases are shared with TRBD1. Germline V CDR1 and CDR2: SGDLS, YYNGEE. CDR3 length equals 15 residues. V gave up 3 bases and J gave up 7 bases; unmatched junction bases: 8.

V usage is TRBV9 and J usage is TRBJ2-7; D is perhaps TRBD1 (6 bases). The germline CDR1 and CDR2 sequences are SGDLS and YYNGEE. This CDR3 region has 13 residues. V lost 4 bases, J lost 4 bases, and 12 bases lay in between. The chain's CDR3 is CASSPPGQYEQYF. CDR3 in DNA: TGTGCCAGCAGCCCCCCCGGACAGTACGAGCAGTACTTC.

This chain links TRBV5-1 with TRBJ2-1; tentatively, D is TRBD2 (5 bases). The CDR3 runs to 15 residues. Germline assignment: CDR1 SGHRS and CDR2 YFSETQ. Trimming left V 4 bases short and J 5 bases short, with 16 bases between. The CDR3 sequence: CASSLRVQRDNEQFF. As DNA, the CDR3 is TGCGCCAGCAGCCTGAGGGTCCAGAGGGACAATGAGCAGTTCTTC.

The chain uses TRBV18 and TRBJ2-3; 7 positions match TRBD2. CDR1 is KGHSH, CDR2 LQKENI, per germline. The ends lost 3 bases at V and 0 bases at J; junction bases unmatched: 6. The CDR3 runs to 16 residues. CDR3 nucleotide sequence: TGTGCCAGCTCACCTTGGACTAGACCCAGCACAGATACGCAGTATTTT. Translated: CASSPWTRPSTDTQYF.